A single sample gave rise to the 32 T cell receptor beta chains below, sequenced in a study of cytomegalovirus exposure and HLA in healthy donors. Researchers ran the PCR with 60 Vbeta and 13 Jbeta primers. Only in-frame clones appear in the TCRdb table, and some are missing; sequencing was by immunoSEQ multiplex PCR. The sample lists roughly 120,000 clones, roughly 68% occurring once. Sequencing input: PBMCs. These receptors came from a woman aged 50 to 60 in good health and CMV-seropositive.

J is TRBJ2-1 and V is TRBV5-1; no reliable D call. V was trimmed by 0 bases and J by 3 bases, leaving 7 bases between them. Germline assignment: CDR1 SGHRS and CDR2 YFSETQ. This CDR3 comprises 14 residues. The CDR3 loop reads CASSLAAIYNEQFF. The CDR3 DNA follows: TGCGCCAGCAGCTTGGCAGCGATCTACAATGAGCAGTTCTTC.

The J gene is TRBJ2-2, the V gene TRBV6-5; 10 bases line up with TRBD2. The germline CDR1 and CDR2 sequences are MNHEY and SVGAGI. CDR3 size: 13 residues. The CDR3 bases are TGTATGAGCGGGGGGGCGAACACCGGGGAGCTGTTTTTT. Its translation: CMSGGANTGELFF.

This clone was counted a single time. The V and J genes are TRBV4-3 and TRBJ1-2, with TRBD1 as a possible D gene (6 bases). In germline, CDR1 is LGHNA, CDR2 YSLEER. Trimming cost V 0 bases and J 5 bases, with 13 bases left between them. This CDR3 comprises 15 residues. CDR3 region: CASSQDQGGGYGYTF. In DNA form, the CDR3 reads TGCGCCAGCAGCCAAGATCAAGGGGGTGGATATGGCTACACCTTC.

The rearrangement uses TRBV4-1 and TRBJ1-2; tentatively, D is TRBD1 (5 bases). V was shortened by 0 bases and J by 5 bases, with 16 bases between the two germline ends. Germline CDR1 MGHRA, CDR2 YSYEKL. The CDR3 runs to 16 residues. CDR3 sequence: CASSQELPTDNYGYTF. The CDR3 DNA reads TGCGCCAGCAGCCAAGAACTGCCGACAGACAATTATGGCTACACCTTC.

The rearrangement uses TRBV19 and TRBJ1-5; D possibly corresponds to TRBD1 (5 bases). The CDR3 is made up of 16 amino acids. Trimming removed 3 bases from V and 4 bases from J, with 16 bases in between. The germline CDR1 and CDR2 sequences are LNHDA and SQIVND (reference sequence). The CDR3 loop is CASSMLLDSWNQPQHF. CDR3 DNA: TGTGCCAGTAGTATGCTACTTGACAGTTGGAATCAGCCCCAGCATTTT.

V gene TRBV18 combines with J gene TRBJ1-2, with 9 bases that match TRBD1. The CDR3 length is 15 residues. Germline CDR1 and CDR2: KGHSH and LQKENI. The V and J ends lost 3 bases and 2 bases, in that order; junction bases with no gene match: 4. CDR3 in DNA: TGTGCCAGCTCACCCCTGGACAGGGGCAACTATGGCTACACCTTC. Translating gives CASSPLDRGNYGYTF. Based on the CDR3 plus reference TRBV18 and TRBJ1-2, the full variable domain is NAGVMQNPRHLVRRRGQEARLRCSPMKGHSHVYWYRQLPEEGLKFMVYLQKENIIDESGMPKERFSAEFPKEGPSILRIQQVVRGDSAAYFCASSPLDRGNYGYTFGSGTRLTVV.

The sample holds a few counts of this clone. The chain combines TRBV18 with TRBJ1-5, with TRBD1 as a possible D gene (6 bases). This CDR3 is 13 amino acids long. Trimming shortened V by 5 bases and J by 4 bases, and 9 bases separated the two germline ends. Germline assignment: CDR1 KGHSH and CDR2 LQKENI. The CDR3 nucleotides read TGTGCCAGCTCATACGGGACAAATCAGCCCCAGCATTTT. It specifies CASSYGTNQPQHF.

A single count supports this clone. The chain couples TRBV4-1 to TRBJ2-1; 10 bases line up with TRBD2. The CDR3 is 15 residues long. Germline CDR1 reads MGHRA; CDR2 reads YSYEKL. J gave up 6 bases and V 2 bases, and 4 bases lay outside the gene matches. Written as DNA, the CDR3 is TGCGCCAGCAGCCAATCACTAGCGGGGCCCAATGAGCAGTTCTTC. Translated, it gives CASSQSLAGPNEQFF.

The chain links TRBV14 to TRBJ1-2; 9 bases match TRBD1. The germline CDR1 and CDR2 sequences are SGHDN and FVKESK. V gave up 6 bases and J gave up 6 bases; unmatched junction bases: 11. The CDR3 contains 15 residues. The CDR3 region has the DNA TGTGCCAGCAGTCAAATTCCGGGACAGGGCGATGGCTACACCTTC. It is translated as CASSQIPGQGDGYTF.

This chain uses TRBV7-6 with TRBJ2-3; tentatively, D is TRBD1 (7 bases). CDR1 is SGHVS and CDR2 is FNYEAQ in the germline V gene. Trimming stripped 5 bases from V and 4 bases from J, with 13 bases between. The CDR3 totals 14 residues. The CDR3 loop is CASSPTGRSDTQYF. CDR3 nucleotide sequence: TGTGCCAGCAGCCCGACAGGGAGGTCAGATACGCAGTATTTT.

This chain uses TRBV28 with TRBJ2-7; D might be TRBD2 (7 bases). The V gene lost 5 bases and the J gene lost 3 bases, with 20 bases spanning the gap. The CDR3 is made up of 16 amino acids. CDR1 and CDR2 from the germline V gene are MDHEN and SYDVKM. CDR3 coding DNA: TGTGCCAGCAGTGACAAGCGGGGACACTCCCTCTACGAGCAGTACTTC. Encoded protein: CASSDKRGHSLYEQYF.

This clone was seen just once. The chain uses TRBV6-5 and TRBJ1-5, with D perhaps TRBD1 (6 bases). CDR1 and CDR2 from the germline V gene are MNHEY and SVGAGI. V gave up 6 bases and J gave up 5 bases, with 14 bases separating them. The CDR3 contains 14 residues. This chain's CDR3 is CASRTGQDDQPQHF. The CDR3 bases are TGTGCCAGCAGAACAGGGCAGGACGATCAGCCCCAGCATTTT.

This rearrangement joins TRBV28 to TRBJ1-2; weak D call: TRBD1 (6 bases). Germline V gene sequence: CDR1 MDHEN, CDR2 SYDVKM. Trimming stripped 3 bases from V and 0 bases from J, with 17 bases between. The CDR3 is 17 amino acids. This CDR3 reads CASSLFSGVIANYGYTF. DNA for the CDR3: TGTGCCAGCAGTTTGTTCTCAGGGGTGATAGCTAACTATGGCTACACCTTC.

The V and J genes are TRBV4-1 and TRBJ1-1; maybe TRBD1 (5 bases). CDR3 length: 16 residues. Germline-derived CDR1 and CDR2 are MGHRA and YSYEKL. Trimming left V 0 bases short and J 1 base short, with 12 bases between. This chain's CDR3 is CASSQDRQSRNTEAFF. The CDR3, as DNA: TGCGCCAGCAGCCAAGATCGACAGAGCAGGAACACTGAAGCTTTCTTT.

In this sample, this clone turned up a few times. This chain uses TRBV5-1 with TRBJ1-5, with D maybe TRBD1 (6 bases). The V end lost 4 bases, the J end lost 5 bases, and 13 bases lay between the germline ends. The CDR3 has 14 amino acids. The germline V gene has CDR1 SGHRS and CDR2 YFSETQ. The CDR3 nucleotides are TGCGCCAGCAGCCTACAGGGTAGTGATCAGCCCCAGCATTTT. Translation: CASSLQGSDQPQHF.

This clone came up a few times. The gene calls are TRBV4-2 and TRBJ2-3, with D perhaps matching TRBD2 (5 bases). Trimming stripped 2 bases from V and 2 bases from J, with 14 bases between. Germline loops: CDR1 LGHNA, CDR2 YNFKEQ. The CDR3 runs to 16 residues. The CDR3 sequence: CASSQNQRSTTDTQYF. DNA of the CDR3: TGTGCCAGCAGCCAAAACCAGCGGAGTACCACAGATACGCAGTATTTT.

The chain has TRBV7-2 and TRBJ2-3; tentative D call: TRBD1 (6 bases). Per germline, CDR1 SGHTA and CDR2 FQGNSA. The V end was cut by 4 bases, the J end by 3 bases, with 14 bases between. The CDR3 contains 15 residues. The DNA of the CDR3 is TGTGCCAGCAGCTCTGGGGGCGTGAGGACAGATACGCAGTATTTT. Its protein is CASSSGGVRTDTQYF.

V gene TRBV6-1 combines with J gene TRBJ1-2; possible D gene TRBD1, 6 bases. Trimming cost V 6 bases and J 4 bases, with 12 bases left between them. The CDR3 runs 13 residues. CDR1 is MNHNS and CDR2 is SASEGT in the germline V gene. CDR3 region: CASRPDRTYGYTF. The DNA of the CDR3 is TGTGCCAGCAGACCCGACAGGACCTATGGCTACACCTTC.

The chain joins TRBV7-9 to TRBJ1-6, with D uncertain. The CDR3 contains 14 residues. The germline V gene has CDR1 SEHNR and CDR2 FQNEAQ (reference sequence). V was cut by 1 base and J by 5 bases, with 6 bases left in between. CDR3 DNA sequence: TGTGCCAGCAGCTTAGGAGGGAATAATTCACCCCTCCACTTT. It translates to CASSLGGNNSPLHF.

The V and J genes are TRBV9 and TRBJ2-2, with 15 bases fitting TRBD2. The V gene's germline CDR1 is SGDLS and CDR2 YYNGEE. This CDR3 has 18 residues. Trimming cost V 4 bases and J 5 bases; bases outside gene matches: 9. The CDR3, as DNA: TGTGCCAGCAGCCCCCAAATAGGACTAGCGGGGGGGACCGGGGAGCTGTTTTTT. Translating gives CASSPQIGLAGGTGELFF.

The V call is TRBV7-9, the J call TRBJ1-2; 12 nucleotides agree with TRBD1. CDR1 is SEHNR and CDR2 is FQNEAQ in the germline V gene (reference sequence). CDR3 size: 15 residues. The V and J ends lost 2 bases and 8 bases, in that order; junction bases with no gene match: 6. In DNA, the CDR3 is TGTGCCAGCAGCTTATCGGGACAGGGGGCTGGCGGCTACACCTTC. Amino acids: CASSLSGQGAGGYTF.

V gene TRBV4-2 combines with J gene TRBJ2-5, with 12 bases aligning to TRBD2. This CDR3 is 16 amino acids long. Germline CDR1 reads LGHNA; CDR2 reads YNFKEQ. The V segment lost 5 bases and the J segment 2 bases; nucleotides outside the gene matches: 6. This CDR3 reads CASSKTTSGGQETQYF. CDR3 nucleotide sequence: TGTGCCAGCAGCAAGACTACTAGCGGGGGGCAAGAGACCCAGTACTTC.

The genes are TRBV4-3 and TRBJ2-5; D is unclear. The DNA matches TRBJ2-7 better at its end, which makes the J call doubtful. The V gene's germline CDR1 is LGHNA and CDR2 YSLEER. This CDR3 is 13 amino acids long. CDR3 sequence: CASSPSYSYEQYF. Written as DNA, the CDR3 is TGCGCCAGCAGCCCCTCTTACTCCTACGAGCAGTACTTC.

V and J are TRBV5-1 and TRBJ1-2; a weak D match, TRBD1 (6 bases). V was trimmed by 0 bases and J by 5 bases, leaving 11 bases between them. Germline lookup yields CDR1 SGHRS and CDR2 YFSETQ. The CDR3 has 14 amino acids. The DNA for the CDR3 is TGCGCCAGCAGCTTGGCCACGGACAGTTATGGCTACACCTTC. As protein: CASSLATDSYGYTF.

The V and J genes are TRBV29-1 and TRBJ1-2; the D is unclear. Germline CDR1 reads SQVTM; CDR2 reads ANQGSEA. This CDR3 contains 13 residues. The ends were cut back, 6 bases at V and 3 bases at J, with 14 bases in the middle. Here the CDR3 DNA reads TGCAGCGTGGCGAGACAAGCGGACTATGGCTACACCTTC. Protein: CSVARQADYGYTF.

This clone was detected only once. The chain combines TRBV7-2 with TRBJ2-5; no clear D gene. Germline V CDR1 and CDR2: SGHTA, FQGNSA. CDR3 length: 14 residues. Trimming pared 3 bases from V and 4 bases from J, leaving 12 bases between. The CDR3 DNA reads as TGTGCCAGCAGCTTGTCCCCGGGTGGAGAGACCCAGTACTTC. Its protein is CASSLSPGGETQYF.

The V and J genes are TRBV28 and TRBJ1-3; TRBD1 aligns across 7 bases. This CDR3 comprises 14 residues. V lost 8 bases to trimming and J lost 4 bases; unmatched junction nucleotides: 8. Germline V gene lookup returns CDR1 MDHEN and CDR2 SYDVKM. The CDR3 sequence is CASVAGTAGNTIYF. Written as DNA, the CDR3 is TGTGCCAGCGTCGCGGGGACAGCCGGAAACACCATATATTTT.

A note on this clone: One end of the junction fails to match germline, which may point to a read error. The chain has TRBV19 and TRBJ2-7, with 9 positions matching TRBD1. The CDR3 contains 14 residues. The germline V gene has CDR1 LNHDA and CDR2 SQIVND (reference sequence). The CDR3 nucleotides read TGTGCCTGTAGTATTGACAGGGGGTTCTACGAGCAGTACTTC. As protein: CACSIDRGFYEQYF. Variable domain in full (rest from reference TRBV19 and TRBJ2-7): DGGITQSPKYLFRKEGQNVTLSCEQNLNHDAMYWYRQDPGQGLRLIYYSQIVNDFQKGDIAEGYSVSREKKESFPLTVTSAQKNPTAFYLCACSIDRGFYEQYFGPGTRLTVT.

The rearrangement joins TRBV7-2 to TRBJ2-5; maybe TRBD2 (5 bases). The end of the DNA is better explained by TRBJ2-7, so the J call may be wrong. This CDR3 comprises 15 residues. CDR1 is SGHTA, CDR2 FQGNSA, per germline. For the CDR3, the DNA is TGTGCCAGCAGCTCCTGGACTGATGCGAGATACGAGCAGTACTTC. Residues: CASSSWTDARYEQYF.

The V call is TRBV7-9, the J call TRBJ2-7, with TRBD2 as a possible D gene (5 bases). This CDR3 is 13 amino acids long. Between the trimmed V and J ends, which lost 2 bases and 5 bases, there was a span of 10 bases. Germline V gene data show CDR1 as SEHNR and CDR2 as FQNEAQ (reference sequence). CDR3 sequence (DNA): TGTGCCAGCAGCTTAAACGGGGTCCACGAGCAGTACTTC. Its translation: CASSLNGVHEQYF.

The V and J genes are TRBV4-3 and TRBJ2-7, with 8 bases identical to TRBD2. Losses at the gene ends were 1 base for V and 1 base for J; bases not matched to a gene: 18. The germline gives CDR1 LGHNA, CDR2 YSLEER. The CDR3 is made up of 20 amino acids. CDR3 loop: CASSQVRGGSDGGDSYEQYF. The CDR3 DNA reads TGCGCCAGCAGCCAAGTTCGGGGGGGGAGTGATGGAGGGGATTCCTACGAGCAGTACTTC.

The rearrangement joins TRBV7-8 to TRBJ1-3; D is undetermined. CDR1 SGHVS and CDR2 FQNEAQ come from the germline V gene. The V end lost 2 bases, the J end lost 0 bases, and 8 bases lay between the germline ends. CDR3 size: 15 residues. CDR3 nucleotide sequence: TGTGCCAGCAGCTTATCGCAGGCCTCTGGAAACACCATATATTTT. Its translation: CASSLSQASGNTIYF. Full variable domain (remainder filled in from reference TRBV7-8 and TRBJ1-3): GAGVSQSPRYKVAKRGQDVALRCDPISGHVSLFWYQQALGQGPEFLTYFQNEAQLDKSGLPSDRFFAERPEGSVSTLKIQRTQQEDSAVYLCASSLSQASGNTIYFGEGSWLTVV.